The rows below give T cell receptor beta chains drawn from one sample of a study of response to subunit inactivated influenza vaccine. TCRdb used MiXCR to reprocess the RT-PCR reads, holding one entry per CDR3 protein. Of more than 450,000 distinct CDR3 sequences listed, 11% were seen once; the top ten hold about 11%. The same data also contributed to another study, on T cells expressing NK-cell markers.

Here the sequenced sample was PBMCs from blood, taken on the day of vaccination. The source of these receptors is a man aged 45-65 years who received an inactivated influenza vaccine. Each CDR3 is given with its conserved first and last residue. Each record gives: D gene, clone size, V gene, J gene, CDR3 protein, CDR3 DNA. A D gene is named only where the DNA matches it firmly. Expanded clones are given a class, and other clones once, few, many or no size at all.

d_gene: -; abundance: many; v_gene: TRBV28; j_gene: TRBJ2-3; CDR3aa: CASSLLLGASTDTQYF; CDR3nt: TGTGCCAGCAGTTTATTACTGGGGGCTAGCACAGATACGCAGTATTTT
d_gene: TRBD2; abundance: few; v_gene: TRBV20-1; j_gene: TRBJ2-1; CDR3aa: CSASNGLGNEQFF; CDR3nt: TGCAGCGCATCCAATGGACTAGGCAATGAGCAGTTCTTC
d_gene: TRBD2; abundance: few; v_gene: TRBV10-3; j_gene: TRBJ2-3; CDR3aa: CAIWFVVPGLAVMNTDTQYF; CDR3nt: TGTGCCATCTGGTTCGTAGTCCCGGGACTAGCGGTCATGAACACAGATACGCAGTATTTT
d_gene: -; abundance: -; v_gene: TRBV20-1; j_gene: TRBJ2-5; CDR3aa: CSARDGPEETQYF; CDR3nt: TGCAGTGCTAGAGACGGTCCCGAAGAGACCCAGTACTTC
d_gene: TRBD1; abundance: -; v_gene: TRBV28; j_gene: TRBJ2-1; CDR3aa: CAYETGGLYNEQFF; CDR3nt: TGTGCCTACGAGACAGGGGGCTTGTACAATGAGCAGTTCTTC
d_gene: -; abundance: many; v_gene: TRBV15; j_gene: TRBJ2-5; CDR3aa: CATSRGGATGQETQYF; CDR3nt: TGTGCCACCAGCAGAGGAGGTGCGACAGGTCAAGAGACCCAGTACTTC
d_gene: TRBD2; abundance: few; v_gene: TRBV6-2/TRBV6-3; j_gene: TRBJ2-5; CDR3aa: CASSYSKGLALETQYF; CDR3nt: TGTGCCAGCAGTTACTCGAAAGGACTAGCTTTAGAGACCCAGTACTTC
d_gene: -; abundance: few; v_gene: TRBV7-9; j_gene: TRBJ2-3; CDR3aa: CASSLAYFTDTQYF; CDR3nt: TGTGCCAGCAGCTTAGCCTACTTCACAGATACGCAGTATTTT
d_gene: -; abundance: few; v_gene: TRBV24-1; j_gene: TRBJ2-4; CDR3aa: CATSLGNIQYF; CDR3nt: TGTGCCACCAGTCTCGGAAACATTCAGTACTTC
d_gene: -; abundance: -; v_gene: TRBV21-1; j_gene: TRBJ2-7; CDR3aa: CASSKGSLAGGPQNEQYF; CDR3nt: TGTGCCAGCAGCAAAGGTAGTCTAGCGGGAGGGCCTCAGAACGAGCAGTACTTC
d_gene: -; abundance: -; v_gene: TRBV5-1; j_gene: TRBJ1-1; CDR3aa: CASSWKGNTEAFF; CDR3nt: TGCGCCAGCAGCTGGAAGGGGAACACTGAAGCTTTCTTT
d_gene: -; abundance: few; v_gene: TRBV27; j_gene: TRBJ1-2; CDR3aa: CASSLSLSHYGYTF; CDR3nt: TGTGCCAGCAGTTTATCGCTTTCCCACTATGGCTACACCTTC
d_gene: TRBD2; abundance: -; v_gene: TRBV7-9; j_gene: TRBJ2-3; CDR3aa: CASSLDPAGVIDTQYF; CDR3nt: TGTGCCAGCAGCTTAGATCCAGCGGGAGTAATAGATACGCAGTATTTT
d_gene: -; abundance: few; v_gene: TRBV7-9; j_gene: TRBJ1-4; CDR3aa: CASSLASEEKLFF; CDR3nt: TGTGCCAGCAGCTTAGCGTCCGAGGAAAAACTGTTTTTT
d_gene: -; abundance: many; v_gene: TRBV20-1; j_gene: TRBJ2-5; CDR3aa: CSAKRGGETQYF; CDR3nt: TGCAGTGCTAAGCGTGGGGGGGAGACCCAGTACTTC
d_gene: TRBD1; abundance: few; v_gene: TRBV24-1; j_gene: TRBJ2-1; CDR3aa: CATSDIRTGGNEQFF; CDR3nt: TGTGCCACCAGTGACATTAGGACAGGGGGCAATGAGCAGTTCTTC
d_gene: -; abundance: -; v_gene: TRBV28; j_gene: TRBJ2-5; CDR3aa: CASRTTGRKETQYF; CDR3nt: TGTGCCAGCAGGACCACGGGAAGGAAAGAGACCCAGTACTTC
d_gene: -; abundance: -; v_gene: TRBV7-6; j_gene: TRBJ2-7; CDR3aa: CAVVVGSSYEQYF; CDR3nt: TGTGCCGTGGTAGTGGGGAGCTCCTACGAGCAGTACTTC
d_gene: -; abundance: many; v_gene: TRBV5-1; j_gene: TRBJ2-6; CDR3aa: CASSLTGAGTNVLTF; CDR3nt: TGCGCCAGCAGCTTGACAGGGGCGGGAACCAACGTCCTGACTTTC
d_gene: -; abundance: many; v_gene: TRBV12-3/TRBV12-4; j_gene: TRBJ2-5; CDR3aa: CASSLLETQYF; CDR3nt: TGTGCCAGCAGCCTCCTAGAGACCCAGTACTTC
d_gene: -; abundance: many; v_gene: TRBV3-1; j_gene: TRBJ2-3; CDR3aa: CASSQDPARADTQYF; CDR3nt: TGTGCCAGCAGCCAAGATCCAGCAAGGGCAGATACGCAGTATTTT
d_gene: -; abundance: few; v_gene: TRBV18; j_gene: TRBJ2-6; CDR3aa: CASSPRQVNSGANVLTF; CDR3nt: TGTGCCAGCTCACCACGCCAGGTGAACTCTGGGGCCAACGTCCTGACTTTC
d_gene: TRBD2; abundance: -; v_gene: TRBV2; j_gene: TRBJ2-3; CDR3aa: CASSEVSGTDTQYF; CDR3nt: TGTGCCAGCAGTGAAGTTAGCGGGACCGATACGCAGTATTTT
d_gene: -; abundance: -; v_gene: TRBV11-2; j_gene: TRBJ2-1; CDR3aa: CASSLLSNSYNEQFF; CDR3nt: TGTGCCAGCAGCTTACTATCAAACTCCTACAATGAGCAGTTCTTC
d_gene: TRBD1; abundance: -; v_gene: TRBV11-1; j_gene: TRBJ2-1; CDR3aa: CASSPPGQPNYNEQFF; CDR3nt: TGTGCCAGCAGCCCTCCGGGACAGCCTAATTACAATGAGCAGTTCTTC
d_gene: TRBD1; abundance: -; v_gene: TRBV5-1; j_gene: TRBJ2-3; CDR3aa: CASSLGTGLTDTQYF; CDR3nt: TGCGCCAGCAGCTTGGGGACAGGGCTGACAGATACGCAGTATTTT
d_gene: TRBD1; abundance: few; v_gene: TRBV20-1; j_gene: TRBJ1-4; CDR3aa: CSARGLTSLTGSEKLFF; CDR3nt: TGCAGTGCTAGAGGCCTCACCTCCCTGACAGGGAGTGAAAAACTGTTTTTT
d_gene: -; abundance: -; v_gene: TRBV19; j_gene: TRBJ2-7; CDR3aa: CASSPDTPDEQYF; CDR3nt: TGTGCCAGTAGTCCCGACACCCCGGACGAGCAGTACTTC
d_gene: -; abundance: -; v_gene: TRBV7-2; j_gene: TRBJ2-5; CDR3aa: CASSSGLKQETQYF; CDR3nt: TGTGCCAGCAGCTCTGGACTCAAACAAGAGACCCAGTACTTC
d_gene: TRBD1; abundance: -; v_gene: TRBV2; j_gene: TRBJ1-1; CDR3aa: CASRQTGGYTEAFF; CDR3nt: TGTGCCAGCAGACAAACAGGGGGGTACACTGAAGCTTTCTTT
d_gene: -; abundance: -; v_gene: TRBV7-9; j_gene: TRBJ2-7; CDR3aa: CASSLKERPAYEQYF; CDR3nt: TGTGCCAGCAGCCTTAAGGAAAGACCCGCCTACGAGCAGTACTTC
d_gene: -; abundance: -; v_gene: TRBV5-1; j_gene: TRBJ2-3; CDR3aa: CASSFRDQSADTQYF; CDR3nt: TGCGCCAGCAGCTTCCGGGACCAGAGCGCAGATACGCAGTATTTT
d_gene: -; abundance: -; v_gene: TRBV6-5; j_gene: TRBJ2-7; CDR3aa: CASSYRGDEQYF; CDR3nt: TGTGCCAGCAGTTACAGGGGAGACGAGCAGTACTTC